The next 21 T cell receptor beta chains were all read from a single sample in a study of T cell repertoires in cytomegalovirus infection. Each CDR3 protein gets one entry after TCRdb re-called the reads with MiXCR. The data contain approximately 500,000 distinct CDR3 sequences, more than 15% of them seen just once; the ten biggest clones take up 20% to 30%. The specimen sequenced was CD8+ T cells from PBMCs. The receptors stem from a human donor in good health (CMV status not recorded). Some clones in this sample may be carry-over from other donors' samples.

This clonotype has just a few counts. The genes are TRBV4-1 and TRBJ2-1, with a weak D call TRBD2 (6 bases). This CDR3 spans 13 amino acids. The germline gives CDR1 MGHRA, CDR2 YSYEKL. Trimming cost V 1 base and J 10 bases, with 11 bases left between them. The CDR3 sequence is CASSQGGGFEQFF. DNA of the CDR3: TGCGCCAGCAGCCAAGGAGGAGGGTTCGAGCAGTTCTTC.

This clonotype was recorded many times. This chain uses TRBV12-3 or TRBV12-4 with TRBJ2-7; D perhaps matches TRBD1 (5 bases). This CDR3 has 13 amino acids. Trimming took 3 bases from V and 5 from J, leaving 11 bases between them. In DNA, the CDR3 is TGTGCCAGCAGTTTGGCCAGGGTCCACGAGCAGTACTTC. Amino acids: CASSLARVHEQYF.

This clonotype was counted between two and nine times. The rearrangement uses TRBV27 and TRBJ1-3; tentatively, D is TRBD1 (6 bases). V was shortened by 0 bases and J by 4 bases, with 10 bases between the two germline ends. In germline, CDR1 is MNHEY, CDR2 SMNVEV (reference sequence). The CDR3 is 15 amino acids. The CDR3 DNA sequence: TGTGCCAGCAGTTTATCTGCAGGGGTCGGAAACACCATATATTTT. It is translated as CASSLSAGVGNTIYF.

Many counts were recorded for this clonotype. This sequence joins TRBV28 and TRBJ1-1; D is ambiguous. CDR3 size: 14 residues. Trimming pared 8 bases from V and 1 base from J, leaving 14 bases between. Germline loops: CDR1 MDHEN, CDR2 SYDVKM. The CDR3 region is CASSNWGENTEAFF. DNA for the CDR3: TGTGCCAGCTCCAACTGGGGAGAGAACACTGAAGCTTTCTTT.

The table lists this clonotype with a few counts. The chain combines TRBV27 with TRBJ2-3; tentative D call: TRBD2 (6 bases). Germline CDR1 reads MNHEY; CDR2 reads SMNVEV (reference sequence). Trimming removed 6 bases from V and 0 bases from J, with 19 bases in between. This CDR3 has 17 residues. CDR3: CASSPVLAPDSTDTQYF. CDR3 bases: TGTGCCAGCAGCCCGGTACTAGCACCTGATAGCACAGATACGCAGTATTTT.

This clonotype was detected only a few times. The chain has TRBV7-9 and TRBJ2-7; D is tentatively TRBD1 or TRBD2 (6 bases each). This CDR3 comprises 17 residues. Germline CDR1 and CDR2: SEHNR and FQNEAQ (reference sequence). V lost 5 bases, J lost 3 bases, and 23 bases lay in between. The CDR3 is CASSPPQGGPMDYEQYF. CDR3 in DNA: TGTGCCAGCAGCCCTCCACAGGGAGGCCCTATGGACTACGAGCAGTACTTC.

This clonotype has a count of ten or more. The V and J genes are TRBV28 and TRBJ2-7, with 8 positions matching TRBD1. After removal of 4 bases from V and 3 bases from J, the junction contained 11 bases not matched to a gene. This CDR3 spans 16 amino acids. Looked up from germline, CDR1 is MDHEN and CDR2 is SYDVKM. CDR3 nucleotide sequence: TGTGCCAGCAGTTCCCCCAGGGGGCGCGGTAACTACGAGCAGTACTTC. It translates to CASSSPRGRGNYEQYF. Based on the CDR3 plus reference TRBV28 and TRBJ2-7, the full variable domain is DVKVTQSSRYLVKRTGEKVFLECVQDMDHENMFWYRQDPGLGLRLIYFSYDVKMKEKGDIPEGYSVSREKKERFSLILESASTNQTSMYLCASSSPRGRGNYEQYFGPGTRLTVT.

Details on this clonotype: The junction shows a germline mismatch at one end, possibly a read error. The J gene is TRBJ1-1, the V gene TRBV19; possibly TRBD1 for D (6 bases). Germline V gene data show CDR1 as LNHDA and CDR2 as SQIVND (reference sequence). The CDR3 runs 12 residues. This CDR3 is CAVSGGATVAFF. The CDR3 DNA follows: TGTGCTGTGTCGGGGGGGGCTACTGTAGCTTTCTTT.

This clonotype came up a few times. CDR3 nucleotide sequence: TGTGCCAGCAGCGGGAGGACTGCCTCCTACAATGAGCAGTTCTTC. Translated, it gives CASSGRTASYNEQFF. This rearrangement joins TRBV9 to TRBJ2-1; D may be TRBD2 (5 bases). CDR1 and CDR2 from the germline V gene are SGDLS and YYNGEE. The CDR3 is made up of 15 amino acids. Trimming removed 3 bases from V and 0 bases from J, with 10 bases in between.

On this clonotype itself: The CDR3 does not end in the conserved phenylalanine or tryptophan, so this is likely a read error. The chain joins TRBV5-4 to TRBJ2-1; 7 bases are a match to TRBD1. Looked up from germline, CDR1 is SGHNT and CDR2 is YYREEE (reference sequence). Trimming removed 5 bases from V and 8 bases from J; junction bases left unmatched: 7. This CDR3 is built from 13 residues. The DNA of the CDR3 is TGTGCCAGCAGTACTCGACAGGGCTATGAGCAGTTCTTA. It codes for CASSTRQGYEQFL.

A remark on this clonotype: It may be a read error: a sequence one base away is much more abundant. Since no conserved phenylalanine or tryptophan closes the CDR3, a read error is the likely cause. The V gene is TRBV12-3 or TRBV12-4, the J gene TRBJ2-5, with TRBD2 as a possible D gene (6 bases). The CDR3 length is 15 residues. Trimming left V 0 bases short and J 1 base short, with 9 bases between. CDR3 nucleotides: TGTGCCAGCAGTTTAGCGCGGGAAAGCCAAGAGACCCAGTACTTA. Its protein is CASSLARESQETQYL.

The genes are TRBV12-3 or TRBV12-4 and TRBJ2-1, with a weak D call TRBD1 (5 bases). Trimming stripped 6 bases from V and 8 bases from J, with 20 bases between. The CDR3 is made up of 15 amino acids. The DNA for the CDR3 is TGTGCCAGCAGCAGCCAGGGAAACCCTTTGGATGAGCAGTTCTTC. It codes for CASSSQGNPLDEQFF.

This clonotype was picked up a small number of times. V usage is TRBV15 and J usage is TRBJ1-2; D uncertain. Germline V CDR1 and CDR2: LNHNV, YYDKDF (reference sequence). The CDR3 runs to 13 residues. The V end was cut by 5 bases, the J end by 0 bases, with 7 bases between. CDR3 amino acids: CATSHLANYGYTF. CDR3 nucleotide sequence: TGTGCCACCAGCCACCTAGCTAACTATGGCTACACCTTC.

This sequence joins TRBV9 and TRBJ2-1, with D tentatively TRBD2 (6 bases). V was trimmed by 0 bases and J by 5 bases, leaving 12 bases between them. Germline loops: CDR1 SGDLS, CDR2 YYNGEE. The length of the CDR3 is 15 residues. In nucleotides, the CDR3 is TGTGCCAGCAGCGTAGGACTAGGAACTAACAATGAGCAGTTCTTC. It codes for CASSVGLGTNNEQFF.

This clonotype was observed at least ten times. The chain employs TRBV4-1 and TRBJ2-4; D perhaps matches TRBD2 (7 bases). Germline V lookup: CDR1 MGHRA, CDR2 YSYEKL. The CDR3 contains 18 residues. V was shortened by 0 bases and J by 0 bases, with 15 bases between the two germline ends. The CDR3 DNA reads as TGCGCCAGCAGCCAAGAGCCTCGAGGGGGGGTAGCCAAAAACATTCAGTACTTC. It translates to CASSQEPRGGVAKNIQYF.

This clonotype was counted a few times. The CDR3 DNA is TGTGCCAGCAGGGATAGCGGGGGGGCCTTCGTCGAGCAGTACTTC. It encodes CASRDSGGAFVEQYF. The chain couples TRBV6-1 to TRBJ2-7, with 11 bases matching TRBD2. The CDR3 is 15 residues long. The V and J ends lost 6 bases and 6 bases, in that order; junction bases with no gene match: 10. CDR1 MNHNS and CDR2 SASEGT come from the germline V gene.

This clonotype was counted at least ten times. The gene calls are TRBV6-1 and TRBJ2-3, with D possibly TRBD1 on 6 matching bases. V lost 7 bases and J 0 bases, leaving 11 bases between the germline ends. The germline CDR1 and CDR2 sequences are MNHNS and SASEGT. CDR3 length: 14 residues. CDR3 residues: CASKGTRSTDTQYF. In DNA, the CDR3 is TGTGCCAGCAAGGGGACACGGAGCACAGATACGCAGTATTTT.

This sequence joins TRBV20-1 and TRBJ2-7, with 7 bases lining up with TRBD2. V shed 0 bases, J shed 3 bases, and the junction held 5 bases outside the gene matches. The CDR3 totals 14 residues. In germline, CDR1 is DFQATT, CDR2 SNEGSKA (reference sequence). The CDR3 nucleotides are TGCAGTGCTAGAGAGGCTAGCGGACTCTACGAGCAGTACTTC. It codes for CSAREASGLYEQYF.

This chain joins TRBV6-5 and TRBJ2-2, with 7 bases matching TRBD1. CDR3 length equals 15 residues. The J segment lost 5 bases and the V segment lost 1 base, leaving 4 bases of the junction unmatched. Germline lookup yields CDR1 MNHEY and CDR2 SVGAGI. CDR3 residues: CASSYFETGTGELFF. For the CDR3, the DNA is TGTGCCAGCAGTTACTTCGAGACAGGGACCGGGGAGCTGTTTTTT.

This clonotype has a count of ten or more. This chain joins TRBV12-5 and TRBJ2-3; the match to TRBD1 covers 9 bases. The CDR3 covers 16 residues. V shed 1 base and J 2 bases; nucleotides not matched to a gene: 4. The germline gives CDR1 LGHNT, CDR2 FRNRAP. CDR3 nucleotides: TGTGCTAGTGGTTTGGACAGGGGGCGAGACACAGATACGCAGTATTTT. Translated: CASGLDRGRDTDTQYF. Variable domain in full (rest from reference TRBV12-5 and TRBJ2-3): DARVTQTPRHKVTEMGQEVTMRCQPILGHNTVFWYRQTMMQGLELLAYFRNRAPLDDSGMPKDRFSAEMPDATLATLKIQPSEPRDSAVYFCASGLDRGRDTDTQYFGPGTRLTVL.

About this clonotype: A much larger clone lies a single base off, so this may be a read error. The final CDR3 position lacks the conserved phenylalanine or tryptophan, pointing to a likely read error. This chain's CDR3 is CASSQHGLGDPYGYTL. CDR3 coding DNA: TGTGCCAGCAGCCAGCATGGTTTAGGGGATCCCTATGGCTACACCTTA. The chain employs TRBV14 and TRBJ1-2; D perhaps matches TRBD1 (5 bases). The V gene's germline CDR1 is SGHDN and CDR2 FVKESK. Trimming took 3 bases from V and 4 from J, leaving 18 bases between them. The CDR3 sequence is 16 residues long.